The TCR beta chain under discussion was sequenced for a study of regulatory T cells in long-lasting Graves disease. Overall study findings and caveats: Clonotypes that were public and shared totalled around 2,700 in persistent patients versus 750 to 1,000 in new patients.

CDR1 is SGHNT, CDR2 YENEEA, per germline. There are 14 residues in the CDR3. The J segment lost 0 bases and the V segment lost 5 bases, leaving 3 bases of the junction unmatched. This sample's time point: newly diagnosed GD, antithyroid drugs for less than 3 months. After RNA was extracted from PBMCs, the TCR library was made from it. Tubes containing EDTA received 7 to 10 milliliters of drawn peripheral blood. Arm-PCR with iRepertoire HTBI primers amplified the CDR3 regions for these TCR beta libraries. One entry per CDR3 protein results from TCRdb running MiXCR on the multiplex PCR reads. Here the sample spans 350,000 to 550,000 distinct CDR3 sequences, under 15% being singletons. This clonotype was picked up many times. No antigen is known for it. These data also formed part of another study, on T cells in Graves' hyperthyroidism and ophthalmopathy.

This receptor was obtained from a woman in her thirties with Graves disease. This rearrangement joins TRBV11-3 to TRBJ1-1, with 7 nucleotides matching TRBD1. The sequencing here drew on peripheral blood mononuclear cells (PBMCs), taken at new diagnosis, from a patient treated with antithyroid drugs. Here the CDR3 reads CASSLDRMNTEAFF. The CDR3 nucleotides read TGTGCCAGCAGCCTGGACAGGATGAACACTGAAGCTTTCTTT.